Following are 19 T cell receptor beta chains from one sample sequenced in a study of molecular identifiers for immune sequencing clone quantification. TCRdb independently ran MiXCR on the PCR reads; one entry per CDR3 protein. The table records nearly 650,000 distinct CDR3 sequences, about 25% of them present only once. Source material: naive CD8+ T cells from blood, with Jurkat cell RNA spiked in. Subset in this sample: FACS-sorted CD8+CD4-CCR7+CD45RA+ naive T cells. The source of these receptors is a human donor in good health. Some libraries in this study had Jurkat cell RNA spiked in.

This clonotype has just a few counts. The chain joins TRBV3-1 to TRBJ2-3; D possibly uses TRBD1 or TRBD2 (5 bases each). Germline CDR1 is LGHDT and CDR2 is YNNKEL (reference sequence). The V end lost 0 bases, the J end lost 2 bases, and 18 bases lay between the germline ends. The CDR3 spans 18 residues. CDR3 nucleotides: TGTGCCAGCAGCCAAGATTACGGGACGGGGCCGGACACAGATACGCAGTATTTT. This sequence encodes CASSQDYGTGPDTDTQYF.

This clonotype occurred once. A read error may be the cause here, since a much bigger clone is one base away. This sequence joins TRBV4-3 and TRBJ2-7, with 7 bases lining up with TRBD2. The V segment lost 4 bases and the J segment 1 base; nucleotides outside the gene matches: 4. Germline V CDR1 and CDR2: LGHNA, YSLEER. The CDR3 is 14 amino acids. CDR3 amino acids: CASSPGRRSYEQYF. The CDR3 coding sequence is TGCGCCAGCAGCCCCGGGAGGAGATCCTACGAGCAGTACTTC.

This clonotype appeared a few times. The CDR3 region is CSARDGTGGRNAQYF. CDR3 in DNA: TGCAGTGCTAGAGATGGGACAGGGGGCCGAAACGCCCAGTACTTC. V gene TRBV20-1 combines with J gene TRBJ2-5, with 12 bases matching TRBD1. Per germline, CDR1 DFQATT and CDR2 SNEGSKA (reference sequence). Germline trimming cut 0 bases from V and 9 bases from J; bases unmatched to any gene: 8. The CDR3 has 15 amino acids.

J is TRBJ1-1 and V is TRBV27; D gene uncertain. The CDR3 spans 14 residues. V was pared by 3 bases and J by 1 base, with 9 bases between. The germline V gene has CDR1 MNHEY and CDR2 SMNVEV (reference sequence). In DNA, the CDR3 is TGTGCCAGCAGTTTCAGCGGGGAGAACACTGAAGCTTTCTTT. Protein sequence: CASSFSGENTEAFF.

This clonotype was seen a handful of times. V gene TRBV27 combines with J gene TRBJ2-7, with TRBD1 matching over 11 bases. The CDR3 runs to 14 residues. Looked up from germline, CDR1 is MNHEY and CDR2 is SMNVEV (reference sequence). V shed 2 bases, J shed 6 bases, and the junction held 3 bases outside the gene matches. The CDR3 bases are TGTGCCAGCAGTTTAAGGACAGGGGGCCCCGAGCAGTACTTC. It specifies CASSLRTGGPEQYF.

This clonotype was observed at least ten times. The rearrangement links TRBV7-9 to TRBJ2-3; D gene unclear. The CDR3 runs 16 residues. Trimming took 3 bases from V and 4 from J, leaving 17 bases between them. In germline, CDR1 is SEHNR, CDR2 FQNEAQ (reference sequence). Here the CDR3 reads CASSLPDQGFPDTQYF. The CDR3 DNA sequence: TGTGCCAGCAGCTTGCCGGACCAAGGGTTCCCAGATACGCAGTATTTT.

This rearrangement joins TRBV6-2 or TRBV6-3 to TRBJ1-1, with 10 bases matching TRBD1. CDR3 size: 17 residues. The junction had 15 bases not matched to a gene; V was cut back by 7 bases and J by 4 bases. Per the germline V gene, CDR1 is MNHEY and CDR2 is SVGEGT. Here the CDR3 reads CASTFSRDRGWVTEAFF. CDR3 DNA: TGTGCCAGCACCTTTTCCCGGGACAGGGGTTGGGTCACTGAAGCTTTCTTT.

This rearrangement joins TRBV20-1 to TRBJ1-1, with D tentatively TRBD1 (5 bases). The CDR3 is 14 amino acids. Trimming cost V 4 bases and J 4 bases, with 16 bases left between them. CDR1 and CDR2 from the germline V gene are DFQATT and SNEGSKA (reference sequence). The CDR3 nucleotides read TGCAGTGCTACCAGGGACGGATCCGGCACTGAAGCTTTCTTT. Its protein product is CSATRDGSGTEAFF.

This clonotype was seen ten or more times. V is TRBV25-1 and J is TRBJ2-7; D is ambiguous. The germline V gene encodes CDR1 MGHDK and CDR2 SYGVNS. This CDR3 has 14 amino acids. The V and J ends lost 3 bases and 0 bases respectively, with 9 bases between them. CDR3 in DNA: TGTGCCAGCAGTGACGCGTGGAACTCCTACGAGCAGTACTTC. Amino acid sequence: CASSDAWNSYEQYF.

V is TRBV4-3 and J is TRBJ2-1; 8 bases match TRBD2. Trimming removed 1 base from V and 14 bases from J; junction bases left unmatched: 25. The CDR3 has 19 residues. Germline V gene data show CDR1 as LGHNA and CDR2 as YSLEER. CDR3 DNA: TGCGCCAGCAGCCAAGCTTCAACCGGGACTAGGTGGTGGTGGTCCGAGGAGTTCTTC. This codes for CASSQASTGTRWWWSEEFF.

The CDR3 protein is CASSGDRLGEQYF. The CDR3 DNA sequence: TGTGCCAGCAGTGGGGACAGACTGGGCGAGCAGTACTTC. This chain connects TRBV2 to TRBJ2-7; TRBD1 matches 7 bases. CDR1 SNHLY and CDR2 FYNNEI come from the germline V gene. The V segment lost 4 bases and the J segment 6 bases; nucleotides outside the gene matches: 6. The CDR3 is 13 amino acids.

Concerning this clonotype: A much bigger clone sits one base away, suggesting this may be a read error. The chain has TRBV20-1 and TRBJ2-3; TRBD1 might be the D (6 bases). CDR1 and CDR2 (germline): DFQATT, SNEGSKA (reference sequence). The CDR3 contains 16 residues. Deletions cut 7 bases from V and 0 bases from J, with 20 bases between. CDR3 sequence (DNA): TGCAGTGTTAACGATTTGGACAGTGCAAGCACAGATACGCAGTATTTT. Amino acids: CSVNDLDSASTDTQYF.

This chain joins TRBV7-9 and TRBJ2-7; D ambiguous. Trimming took 4 bases from V and 0 from J, leaving 7 bases between them. CDR1 and CDR2 (germline): SEHNR, FQNEAQ (reference sequence). This CDR3 is 13 amino acids long. The CDR3 sequence is CASSSKGSYEQYF. The DNA for the CDR3 is TGTGCCAGCAGCTCCAAGGGCTCCTACGAGCAGTACTTC. The full variable domain, with the rest looked up from reference TRBV7-9 and TRBJ2-7, is DTGVSQNPRHKITKRGQNVTFRCDPISEHNRLYWYRQTLGQGPEFLTYFQNEAQLEKSRLLSDRFSAERPKGSFSTLEIQRTEQGDSAMYLCASSSKGSYEQYFGPGTRLTVT.

The table lists this clonotype with a count of one. CDR3 coding DNA: TGTGCCAGCAGCGTAGAGGGGACAATCTCCTACGAGCAGTACTTC. Its protein product is CASSVEGTISYEQYF. The V and J genes are TRBV9 and TRBJ2-7; D might be TRBD1 (6 bases). The CDR3 extends over 15 amino acids. Germline loops: CDR1 SGDLS, CDR2 YYNGEE. V dropped 0 bases and J dropped 0 bases, with 10 bases sitting between them.

This clonotype was counted between two and nine times. This chain links TRBV10-3 with TRBJ2-3; TRBD1 agrees at 9 bases. The CDR3 contains 14 residues. Germline lookup yields CDR1 ENHRY and CDR2 SYGVKD. J gave up 5 bases and V 2 bases, and 2 bases lay outside the gene matches. Written as DNA, the CDR3 is TGTGCCATCAGTGAGGGACAGGGGCAAGATACGCAGTATTTT. It yields the protein CAISEGQGQDTQYF.

At least ten counts were recorded for this clonotype. This rearrangement joins TRBV18 to TRBJ1-1; 7 nucleotides agree with TRBD1. Germline V lookup: CDR1 KGHSH, CDR2 LQKENI. J was trimmed by 1 base and V by 2 bases; bases with no gene match: 4. This CDR3 is built from 15 residues. The CDR3 DNA reads TGTGCCAGCTCACCAGGGGACAGTAGGAACACTGAAGCTTTCTTT. Its protein product is CASSPGDSRNTEAFF.

This clonotype showed up many times. This chain joins TRBV4-3 and TRBJ2-7, with D maybe TRBD1 (5 bases). Trimming pared 0 bases from V and 3 bases from J, leaving 15 bases between. Germline assignment: CDR1 LGHNA and CDR2 YSLEER. This CDR3 region has 16 residues. This CDR3 reads CASSQDVWGVNYEQYF. The CDR3 DNA is TGCGCCAGCAGCCAAGATGTCTGGGGCGTAAACTACGAGCAGTACTTC.

This clonotype has at least ten counts. The chain combines TRBV4-3 with TRBJ1-2, with D unclear. The CDR3 has 15 amino acids. CDR1 and CDR2 from the germline V gene are LGHNA and YSLEER. Trimming shortened V by 1 base and J by 4 bases, and 13 bases separated the two germline ends. DNA for the CDR3: TGCGCCAGCAGCCAAGCCCAGAGTGCAGCCTATGGCTACACCTTC. Protein: CASSQAQSAAYGYTF.

This clonotype was seen more than once but under ten times. The chain employs TRBV15 and TRBJ2-3; possibly TRBD1 or TRBD2 for D (5 bases each). The CDR3 extends over 16 amino acids. Germline CDR1 LNHNV, CDR2 YYDKDF (reference sequence). Trimming stripped 0 bases from V and 3 bases from J, with 13 bases between. CDR3 amino acids: CATSRDWGVATDTQYF. In DNA form, the CDR3 reads TGTGCCACCAGCAGAGATTGGGGCGTAGCGACAGATACGCAGTATTTT.